What follows is one TCR beta chain and its context. As yet, its antigen is unknown. This sample was included in a study of T cell responses to AZD1222 COVID-19 vaccine. Whole-study findings and limits: Among the donors, most were white British and more were female, and clonal diversity was possibly underestimated.

Data came from immunoSEQ multiplex PCR; TCRdb stores just in-frame clones and leaves some out. Of about 180,000 clones in the sample, 88% were seen once. CDR1 and CDR2 (germline): MGHRA, YSYEKL. The CDR3 length is 16 residues. Trimming pared 0 bases from V and 4 bases from J, leaving 13 bases between. The sequence was collected from an adult in good health. The source material was peripheral blood, sampled on day 0 of AZD1222 vaccination. This rearrangement joins TRBV4-1 to TRBJ2-1; D is perhaps TRBD2 (6 bases). CDR3 nucleotides: TGCGCCAGCAGCCAAGACGGGGGAAATCTTTACAATGAGCAGTTCTTC. Amino acid sequence: CASSQDGGNLYNEQFF.